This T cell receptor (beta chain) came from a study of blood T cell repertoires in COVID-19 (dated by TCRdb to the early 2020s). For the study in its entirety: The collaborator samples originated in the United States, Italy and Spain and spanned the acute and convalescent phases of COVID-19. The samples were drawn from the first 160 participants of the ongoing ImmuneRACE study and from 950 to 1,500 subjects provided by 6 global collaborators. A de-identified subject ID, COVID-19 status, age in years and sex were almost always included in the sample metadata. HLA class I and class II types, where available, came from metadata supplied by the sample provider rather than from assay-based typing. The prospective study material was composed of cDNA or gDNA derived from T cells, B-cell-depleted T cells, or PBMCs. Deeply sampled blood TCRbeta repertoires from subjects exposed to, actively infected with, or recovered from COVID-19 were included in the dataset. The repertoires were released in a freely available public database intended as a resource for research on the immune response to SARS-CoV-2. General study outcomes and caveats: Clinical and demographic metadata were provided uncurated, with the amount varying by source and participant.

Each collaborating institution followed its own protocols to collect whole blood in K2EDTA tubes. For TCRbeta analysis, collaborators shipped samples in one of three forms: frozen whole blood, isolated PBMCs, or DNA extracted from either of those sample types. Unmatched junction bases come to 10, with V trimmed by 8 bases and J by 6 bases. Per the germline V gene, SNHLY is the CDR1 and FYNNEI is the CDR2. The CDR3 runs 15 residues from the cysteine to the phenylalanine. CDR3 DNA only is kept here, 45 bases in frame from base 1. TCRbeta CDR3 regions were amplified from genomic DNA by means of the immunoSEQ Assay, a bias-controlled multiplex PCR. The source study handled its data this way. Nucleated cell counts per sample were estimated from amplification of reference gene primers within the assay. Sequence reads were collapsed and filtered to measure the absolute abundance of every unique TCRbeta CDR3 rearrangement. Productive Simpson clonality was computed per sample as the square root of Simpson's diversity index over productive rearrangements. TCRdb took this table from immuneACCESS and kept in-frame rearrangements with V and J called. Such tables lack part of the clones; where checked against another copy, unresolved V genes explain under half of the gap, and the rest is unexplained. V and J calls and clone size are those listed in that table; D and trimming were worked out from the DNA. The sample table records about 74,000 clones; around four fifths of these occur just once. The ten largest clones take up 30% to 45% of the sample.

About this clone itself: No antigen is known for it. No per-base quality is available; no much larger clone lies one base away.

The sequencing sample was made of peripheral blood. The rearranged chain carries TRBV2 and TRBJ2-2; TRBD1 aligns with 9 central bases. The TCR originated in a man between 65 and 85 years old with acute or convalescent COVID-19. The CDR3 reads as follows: CASSGTGLTSGELFF. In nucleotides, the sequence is TGTGCCAGCTCAGGGACAGGGTTAACGTCCGGGGAGCTGTTTTTT.